This entry describes one T cell receptor (beta chain). Its antigen is still unknown. This sample was taken from a study of cytomegalovirus exposure and HLA in healthy donors. With 7 bases removed from V and 4 bases from J, the gap between germline ends came to 11 bases. Germline CDR1 reads MNHEY; CDR2 reads SVGAGI. The CDR3 has 13 amino acids. Whole-study findings and limits: Despite most TCR sequences being rare, some public TCRs occurred in many donors.

Sequenced by immunoSEQ multiplex PCR; TCRdb stores in-frame clones only, minus some. The sample includes more than 45,000 clones, 85% to 95% of them seen just once. The sequenced sample consisted of PBMCs. The chain couples TRBV6-5 to TRBJ1-5; D remains ambiguous. This receptor was taken from a man between 18 and 29 years old in good health and CMV-seronegative. The CDR3 region has the DNA TGTGCCAGCATCCAGGCCCCGAATCAGCCCCAGCATTTT. This sequence encodes CASIQAPNQPQHF.